One and the same sample provided the 27 T cell receptor beta chains below, sequenced in a study of T cell repertoires in cytomegalovirus infection (dated by TCRdb to the late 2010s). Sequenced using an Illumina HiSeq 1500. Using fastp trimming at Q25 and MiXCR clonotype assembly, TCRdb reanalyzed the public sequencing data and kept in-frame beta chains. Entries are consolidated by CDR3 protein sequence, retaining the most common genes and DNA. The sample has almost 550,000 distinct CDR3 sequences on record, more than 15% of them singletons. Clones ranked in the top ten supply 20% to 30% of the sample. Sequencing used CD8+ T cells from PBMCs. The receptors shown here come from a human donor in good health (CMV status not recorded). Some clones in this sample may be carry-over from other donors' samples.

This clonotype was seen many times. The chain joins TRBV7-9 to TRBJ1-2; 8 bases agree with TRBD1. The J segment lost 1 base and the V segment lost 4 bases, leaving 5 bases of the junction unmatched. This CDR3 spans 15 amino acids. Germline lookup yields CDR1 SEHNR and CDR2 FQNEAQ (reference sequence). The CDR3 protein is CASSSPDRDNYGYTF. DNA of the CDR3: TGTGCCAGCAGCTCCCCGGACAGGGATAACTATGGCTACACCTTC.

The rearrangement joins TRBV4-1 to TRBJ2-2; no clear D gene. CDR3 length: 13 residues. The V and J ends lost 3 bases and 5 bases respectively, with 7 bases between them. Germline CDR1 reads MGHRA; CDR2 reads YSYEKL. The CDR3 here is CASSQGRTGELFF. The CDR3 coding sequence is TGCGCCAGCAGCCAGGGTCGAACCGGGGAGCTGTTTTTT.

This clonotype was counted at least ten times. The V gene is TRBV6-9, the J gene TRBJ2-7; 9 bases line up with TRBD2. This CDR3 is 20 amino acids long. Germline V gene data show CDR1 as MNHGY and CDR2 as SVAAGI. Trimming removed 2 bases from V and 3 bases from J; junction bases left unmatched: 20. The CDR3 DNA reads TGTGCCAGCAGTTATCAGGACCGAAAACAACGGACTAGCGAGAGCTACGAGCAGTACTTC. Residues: CASSYQDRKQRTSESYEQYF.

V usage is TRBV3-1 and J usage is TRBJ2-1, with 9 nucleotides matching TRBD2. Trimming cost V 0 bases and J 6 bases; bases outside gene matches: 9. Germline loops: CDR1 LGHDT, CDR2 YNNKEL (reference sequence). The CDR3 is 17 amino acids. CDR3 loop: CASSQDVMREGPNEQFF. In DNA, the CDR3 is TGTGCCAGCAGCCAAGACGTCATGCGGGAGGGCCCCAATGAGCAGTTCTTC.

This chain links TRBV6-1 with TRBJ1-5; D is unresolved. The CDR3 covers 16 residues. Deletions cut 6 bases from V and 6 bases from J, with 21 bases between. The germline V gene has CDR1 MNHNS and CDR2 SASEGT. The DNA for the CDR3 is TGTGCCAGCAGGATCACAGTGAAAGGCCTCCCTCAGCCCCAGCATTTT. This encodes CASRITVKGLPQPQHF.

This clonotype was seen repeatedly, ten times or more. CDR3: CASSFLAGFNEQFF. The CDR3 DNA follows: TGTGCCAGCAGCTTTCTAGCGGGGTTTAATGAGCAGTTCTTC. The chain combines TRBV7-2 with TRBJ2-1, with 9 bases identical to TRBD2. CDR3 length equals 14 residues. Losses at the gene ends were 3 bases for V and 7 bases for J; bases not matched to a gene: 4. Germline V gene lookup returns CDR1 SGHTA and CDR2 FQGNSA.

For this clonotype: A much bigger clone sits one base away, suggesting this may be a read error. The conserved phenylalanine or tryptophan normally closing the CDR3 is absent here, so this likely arose from a read error. J is TRBJ1-2 and V is TRBV10-3, with D maybe TRBD1 (5 bases). The germline CDR1 and CDR2 sequences are ENHRY and SYGVKD. This CDR3 region has 16 residues. Trimming left V 4 bases short and J 0 bases short, with 15 bases between. CDR3 sequence (DNA): TGTGCCATCAGTGCTGAGGAACAGGTTGCTAACTATGGCTACACCTTA. Amino acid sequence: CAISAEEQVANYGYTL.

The chain recombines TRBV10-3 with TRBJ2-7; the match to TRBD2 covers 11 bases. The V gene's germline CDR1 is ENHRY and CDR2 SYGVKD. J gave up 4 bases and V 6 bases, and 11 bases lay outside the gene matches. CDR3 length equals 16 residues. This CDR3 is CAISGNPGLAVYEQYF. CDR3 bases: TGTGCCATCAGCGGGAATCCGGGACTAGCGGTGTACGAGCAGTACTTC.

This clonotype was recorded at least ten times. The chain couples TRBV7-6 to TRBJ1-5; no firm D call. Trimming removed 1 base at V and 5 bases at J, with 12 bases between. Germline loops: CDR1 SGHVS, CDR2 FNYEAQ. The CDR3 has 15 residues. The CDR3 region is CASSLVAGDYQPQHF. In DNA form, the CDR3 reads TGTGCCAGCAGCTTAGTAGCAGGAGACTATCAGCCCCAGCATTTT.

J is TRBJ2-5 and V is TRBV18, with D maybe TRBD2 (5 bases). The CDR3 consists of 12 residues. Germline V gene lookup returns CDR1 KGHSH and CDR2 LQKENI. V shed 4 bases and J shed 5 bases, with 8 bases lying between them. Written as DNA, the CDR3 is TGTGCCAGCTCACGGGGAGAGGAGACCCAGTACTTC. Protein sequence: CASSRGEETQYF.

This clonotype showed up many times. This chain connects TRBV27 to TRBJ2-7, with TRBD1 matching over 7 bases. J lost 5 bases, V lost 4 bases, and 5 bases had no gene match. The germline CDR1 and CDR2 sequences are MNHEY and SMNVEV (reference sequence). The CDR3 length is 13 residues. Here the CDR3 reads CASSSGGVDEQYF. In nucleotides, the CDR3 is TGTGCCAGCAGTTCAGGGGGTGTTGACGAGCAGTACTTC.

A few counts support this clonotype. The rearrangement uses TRBV9 and TRBJ2-3; D is undetermined. The CDR3 loop spans 13 amino acids. Germline V CDR1 and CDR2: SGDLS, YYNGEE. The germline V and J ends were trimmed by 0 bases and 2 bases, with 4 bases remaining between them. DNA of the CDR3: TGTGCCAGCAGCGTAGTTACCACAGATACGCAGTATTTT. It translates to CASSVVTTDTQYF.

This rearrangement joins TRBV7-9 to TRBJ2-5; TRBD1 matches 8 bases. CDR3 size: 11 residues. Unmatched junction bases numbered 7, after V lost 5 bases and J lost 14 bases. From germline, CDR1 is SEHNR and CDR2 FQNEAQ (reference sequence). In DNA, the CDR3 is TGTGCCAGCAGCCGATCGGACAGGGCCTACTTC. Amino acids: CASSRSDRAYF. Full variable domain (remainder filled in from reference TRBV7-9 and TRBJ2-5): DTGVSQNPRHKITKRGQNVTFRCDPISEHNRLYWYRQTLGQGPEFLTYFQNEAQLEKSRLLSDRFSAERPKGSFSTLEIQRTEQGDSAMYLCASSRSDRAYFGPGTRLLVL.

This clonotype has a count of ten or more. This sequence joins TRBV7-8 and TRBJ1-2; maybe TRBD1 (5 bases). V was cut by 5 bases and J by 7 bases, with 23 bases left in between. The V gene's germline CDR1 is SGHVS and CDR2 FQNEAQ. The CDR3 covers 16 residues. The DNA for the CDR3 is TGTGCCAGCAGCCCGGGCTGGATGGGCGGGGCAGGTGGCTACACCTTC. Translation: CASSPGWMGGAGGYTF.

Of note for this clonotype: This may stem from a read error, because a much larger clone lies one nucleotide away. Since no conserved phenylalanine or tryptophan closes the CDR3, a read error is the likely cause. V usage is TRBV6-8 and J usage is TRBJ2-7; no definite D call. Germline loops: CDR1 MNHGY, CDR2 SAAAGT. V was pared by 2 bases and J by 2 bases, with 1 base between. The CDR3 has 11 amino acids. The chain's CDR3 is CASSYAYEQYL. CDR3 nucleotides: TGTGCCAGCAGTTACGCCTACGAGCAGTACTTA.

As for this clonotype: The junction differs from germline at one of its ends, possibly a read error. The chain employs TRBV3-1 and TRBJ2-1, with 10 bases matching TRBD1. Germline CDR1 and CDR2: LGHDT and YNNKEL (reference sequence). CDR3 length equals 15 residues. The CDR3 DNA follows: TGTGCCAGCAACCAAGAGGGACAGGGGTACAATGAGCAGTTCTTC. This gives the protein CASNQEGQGYNEQFF.

The gene calls are TRBV12-5 and TRBJ1-1; D unresolved. The V gene's germline CDR1 is LGHNT and CDR2 FRNRAP. CDR3 length: 12 residues. Trimming shortened V by 6 bases and J by 1 base, and 6 bases separated the two germline ends. The CDR3 DNA is TGTGCTAGTGGGAACTGGAACACTGAAGCTTTCTTT. Protein sequence: CASGNWNTEAFF.

This clonotype occurred a few times. This chain links TRBV15 with TRBJ1-1, with a weak D call TRBD1 (6 bases). CDR1 and CDR2 (germline): LNHNV, YYDKDF (reference sequence). This CDR3 has 16 amino acids. V was shortened by 0 bases and J by 3 bases, with 14 bases between the two germline ends. CDR3 sequence reads: CATSRDEGGWHTEAFF. CDR3 bases: TGTGCCACCAGCAGAGATGAGGGGGGCTGGCACACTGAAGCTTTCTTT. Filled out from reference TRBV15 and TRBJ1-1, the complete variable domain reads DAMVIQNPRYQVTQFGKPVTLSCSQTLNHNVMYWYQQKSSQAPKLLFHYYDKDFNNEADTPDNFQSRRPNTSFCFLDIRSPGLGDTAMYLCATSRDEGGWHTEAFFGQGTRLTVV.

This clonotype was counted ten times or more. The V call is TRBV5-4, the J call TRBJ2-3; 10 nucleotides align to TRBD2. Germline CDR1 is SGHNT and CDR2 is YYREEE (reference sequence). V lost 4 bases to trimming and J lost 2 bases; unmatched junction nucleotides: 13. The CDR3 spans 18 residues. For the CDR3, the DNA is TGTGCCAGCAGCCTCCTGGTTGCTAGCGGGAGTGTCACAGATACGCAGTATTTT. The encoded protein is CASSLLVASGSVTDTQYF.

The sample holds a few counts of this clonotype. V usage is TRBV27 and J usage is TRBJ2-1, with unresolved D. Deletions cut 5 bases from V and 6 bases from J, with 20 bases between. This CDR3 region has 16 residues. Germline-derived CDR1 and CDR2 are MNHEY and SMNVEV (reference sequence). Here the CDR3 reads CASSNPGVLGVNEQFF. The CDR3 DNA follows: TGTGCCAGCAGTAACCCTGGGGTTTTAGGAGTCAATGAGCAGTTCTTC.

This clonotype occurred many times. The V gene is TRBV6-5, the J gene TRBJ1-4; 10 bases map to TRBD1. The CDR3 is 15 residues long. Germline V gene lookup returns CDR1 MNHEY and CDR2 SVGAGI. V dropped 2 bases and J dropped 8; count of bases not matched to a gene: 5. The CDR3 nucleotides read TGTGCCAGCAGTTACGTCGGGACAGGGGACGAAAAACTGTTTTTT. It yields the protein CASSYVGTGDEKLFF.

About this clonotype: One end of the junction does not line up with germline, which may come from a read error. The chain links TRBV6-6 to TRBJ2-1, with D unresolved. CDR1 is MNHNY, CDR2 SVGAGI, per germline (reference sequence). The CDR3 has 12 residues. The CDR3 loop is CASSYFDGEQLF. The DNA of the CDR3 is TGTGCCAGCAGTTACTTCGACGGTGAGCAGTTATTC.

The sample holds a few counts of this clonotype. The V gene is TRBV6-5, the J gene TRBJ1-2; no definite D call. V was clipped by 2 bases and J by 4 bases, with 11 bases between them. Germline CDR1 reads MNHEY; CDR2 reads SVGAGI. The CDR3 covers 14 residues. The CDR3 loop is CASSYDVGSYGYTF. In DNA form, the CDR3 reads TGTGCCAGCAGTTACGACGTGGGCAGCTATGGCTACACCTTC.

This clonotype was recorded many times. The chain recombines TRBV7-9 with TRBJ2-1, with a tentative D call TRBD2 (6 bases). The CDR3 covers 15 residues. Trimming removed 7 bases at V and 4 bases at J, with 17 bases between. CDR1 and CDR2 (germline): SEHNR, FQNEAQ (reference sequence). The CDR3, as DNA: TGTGCCAGCAAGCAAGGGCTAGCGAGTTACAATGAGCAGTTCTTC. Amino acids: CASKQGLASYNEQFF.

This clonotype was counted only a few times. V gene TRBV10-3 combines with J gene TRBJ2-7; 7 positions match TRBD1. Germline V gene lookup returns CDR1 ENHRY and CDR2 SYGVKD. With V trimmed by 9 bases and J by 5 bases, 7 bases remained unmatched. The CDR3 is 12 amino acids. CDR3 DNA: TGTGCCATATACTCCGGGACAGACGAGCAGTACTTC. Amino acid sequence: CAIYSGTDEQYF.

This clonotype was found a few times. The rearrangement uses TRBV5-5 and TRBJ2-5; 9 nucleotides match TRBD1. The CDR3 runs 17 residues. Germline V gene lookup returns CDR1 SGHKS and CDR2 YYEKEE (reference sequence). V trimming: 0 bases; J trimming: 7 bases; junction bases outside the gene matches: 13. CDR3 region: CASSLVAGQGRGGTQYF. In nucleotides, the CDR3 is TGTGCCAGCAGCTTGGTTGCCGGACAGGGGCGCGGAGGGACCCAGTACTTC.

This clonotype occurred many times. The chain links TRBV6-1 to TRBJ2-7, with a tentative D call TRBD1 (6 bases). The CDR3 length is 15 residues. The V end was cut by 6 bases, the J end by 1 base, with 16 bases between. Per the germline V gene, CDR1 is MNHNS and CDR2 is SASEGT. Written as DNA, the CDR3 is TGTGCCAGCAGCAATACAGGGCAGCAGTCCTACGAGCAGTACTTC. This sequence encodes CASSNTGQQSYEQYF.